This T cell receptor (beta chain) was sequenced in a study of PD-1 blockade in mismatch repair-deficient tumors. Overall study: Patients had about a dozen mismatch repair-deficient cancer types and were previously treated and progressing.

Measured with immunoSEQ multiplex PCR; TCRdb has only the in-frame clones, and not every one. Found here are about 34,000 clones, about 85% of them singletons; the top ten hold about 3.2%. This clone was detected only a few times. CDR1 PRHDT and CDR2 FYEKMQ come from the germline V gene (reference sequence). The CDR3 totals 15 residues. J was trimmed by 6 bases and V by 5 bases; bases with no gene match: 12. The clonotype comes from an adult with mismatch repair-deficient cancer. The sample consisted of PBMCs, taken around 6 weeks after starting pembrolizumab. V is TRBV13 and J is TRBJ2-7; 8 bases align to TRBD2. The CDR3 region has the DNA TGTGCCAGCAGCCCCGAAGGAGTAGCGGGAAGCGAGCAGTACTTC. Its translation is CASSPEGVAGSEQYF.